A selection of T cell receptor beta chains follows, all from one sample in a study of beta chain features in type 1 diabetes. Clones were sequenced by immunoSEQ multiplex PCR, and TCRdb holds only the in-frame ones, with some missing. Seen here are about 650,000 clones, around 12% observed once, and the top ten hold 0.09% to 0.15%. The sequenced material came from naive CD4+ T cells from blood. Source of these receptors: a man aged 25-40 years with type 1 diabetes. Each CDR3 is given with its conserved first and last residue. A D gene is named only where the DNA matches it firmly. Clone size is shown for a subset of rows, as once, few, many or a class of expanded clone.

v_call	d_call	j_call	clone_size	cdr3_nt	cdr3_aa
TRBV6-5	NA	TRBJ1-5	few	TGTGCCAGCAGTGAATGGGGGAATCAGCCCCAGCATTTT	CASSEWGNQPQHF
TRBV30	NA	TRBJ1-3	NA	TGTGCCTGGAGTGGTCCTGCAGGAGGAAACACCATATATTTT	CAWSGPAGGNTIYF
TRBV7-2	TRBD1	TRBJ2-7	NA	TGTGCCAGCAGGGGACAGGGCAATGAGCAGTACTTC	CASRGQGNEQYF
TRBV5-6	NA	TRBJ2-2	few	TGTGCCAGCAGCTTGGCGGCCGCGAACACCGGGGAGCTGTTTTTT	CASSLAAANTGELFF
TRBV7-2	NA	TRBJ1-1	NA	TGTGCCAGCAGCTTAGCGCAAGGGGACACTGAAGCTTTCTTT	CASSLAQGDTEAFF
TRBV4-3	NA	TRBJ1-2	few	TGCGCCAGCAGCCAAGGGAGGACGGGGATTCGGGATGGCTACACCTTC	CASSQGRTGIRDGYTF
TRBV11-2	NA	TRBJ1-4	NA	TGTGCCAGCAGCCCCAATGAAAAACTGTTTTTT	CASSPNEKLFF
TRBV9	TRBD2	TRBJ2-3	NA	TGTGCCAGCAGCAGTGGGACTAGCGGGGGCACAGATACGCAGTATTTT	CASSSGTSGGTDTQYF
TRBV7-2	TRBD1	TRBJ1-1	few	TGTGCCAGCAACCTTGGACAGGGGTTTGGAAAAACTGAAGCTTTCTTT	CASNLGQGFGKTEAFF
TRBV10-3	NA	TRBJ1-1	few	TGTGCCATCAGTGCCTTCAACACTGAAGCTTTCTTT	CAISAFNTEAFF
TRBV7-2	TRBD1	TRBJ1-4	NA	TGTGCCAGCAGCGAAGACAGGGGGGGTGAAAAACTGTTTTTT	CASSEDRGGEKLFF
TRBV9	TRBD1	TRBJ1-2	NA	TGTGCCAGCAGCGTAGAGACAGGGGGCTACTATGGCTACACCTTC	CASSVETGGYYGYTF
TRBV30	NA	TRBJ1-3	few	TGTGCCTGGAGTGTCGCAGGAAACACCATATATTTT	CAWSVAGNTIYF
TRBV7-2	NA	TRBJ1-2	NA	TGTGCCAGCAGCGCACGCCAGTCTAACTATGGCTACACCTTC	CASSARQSNYGYTF
TRBV5-1	TRBD2	TRBJ2-3	NA	TGCGCCAGCAGCTTGGCCCTAGCGGGGTCGGATACGCAGTATTTT	CASSLALAGSDTQYF
TRBV5-4	NA	TRBJ2-4	NA	TGTGCCAGCAGCTTACCTCACAAAAACATTCAGTACTTC	CASSLPHKNIQYF
TRBV30	TRBD1	TRBJ2-5	few	TGTGCCTGGAGTGTTGGACCAGGGGGCCAAGAGACCCAGTACTTC	CAWSVGPGGQETQYF
TRBV25-1	NA	TRBJ2-1	NA	TGTGCCAGCAGTCGGCTAATCAATGAGCAGTTCTTC	CASSRLINEQFF
TRBV27	NA	TRBJ1-4	few	TGTGCCAGCAGTCCCTCTCCAGAAAAACTGTTTTTT	CASSPSPEKLFF
TRBV7-9	NA	TRBJ2-3	few	TGTGCCAGCAGCCGAGAGGACATCGGGCAGTATTTT	CASSREDIGQYF
TRBV4-3	NA	TRBJ1-2	few	TGCGCCAGCAGCCAAGATATCCAGGCTGTAGTAGGAGGCTACACCTTC	CASSQDIQAVVGGYTF
TRBV7-9	NA	TRBJ2-4	NA	TGTGCCAGCAGCTTATTCCAAGGGGGTATAGCCAAAAACATTCAGTACTTC	CASSLFQGGIAKNIQYF
TRBV15	NA	TRBJ1-2	few	TGTGCCACCAGCAGAGATTCAGGCAGCACTAACTATGGCTACACCTTC	CATSRDSGSTNYGYTF
TRBV12-5	TRBD1	TRBJ2-7	NA	TGTGCTAGTGGCCCTGACAGGGGGCCGCGGCAGTACTTC	CASGPDRGPRQYF
TRBV28	NA	TRBJ2-7	few	TGTGCCAGCAGCCACTACGAGCAGTACTTC	CASSHYEQYF
TRBV7-9	TRBD1	TRBJ1-4	NA	TGTGCCCTTTCCGGGACAGGGGATGAAAAACTGTTTTTT	CALSGTGDEKLFF
TRBV6-1	NA	TRBJ2-1	few	TGTGCCAGCTCTCCCTCCGAGGTTCCCCAGTTCTTC	CASSPSEVPQFF
TRBV25-1	TRBD1	TRBJ1-5	NA	TGTGCCAGCAGTGAAACCCAGGGGGCTCAGCCCCAGCATTTT	CASSETQGAQPQHF